A selection of T cell receptor beta chains follows, all from one sample in a study of T cell repertoires in cytomegalovirus infection. What these receptors recognize is not known. One entry per CDR3 protein results from TCRdb running MiXCR on the reads. The table has around 900,000 distinct CDR3 sequences, about 33% seen once; the top ten hold around 15%. The sequenced sample was cultured CD8+ T cells from PBMCs, obtained from culture after CMV antigen stimulation. The source is a human donor in good health (CMV status not recorded). Some clones in this sample may be carry-over from other donors' samples. Each CDR3 is given with its conserved first and last residue. D genes are given only for firm matches. Some rows mark clone size as missing; the rest say once, few, many or name a class of expanded clone.

j_call d_call clone_size v_call cdr3_aa cdr3_nt
TRBJ1-1 TRBD1 . TRBV7-8 CASSLWDTGGAKAFF TGTGCCAGCAGCTTATGGGATACAGGGGGCGCAAAAGCTTTCTTT
TRBJ1-2 . few TRBV6-1 CASSPLPGSEGYTF TGTGCCAGCAGTCCCCTCCCGGGGTCGGAAGGCTACACCTTC
TRBJ2-5 . . TRBV12-3/TRBV12-4 CASTSGGGAGPETQYF TGTGCCAGCACCTCAGGGGGGGGCGCAGGGCCAGAGACCCAGTACTTC
TRBJ1-6 . many TRBV7-8 CASSSPGPTSPLHF TGTGCCAGCAGCTCGCCGGGCCCTACCTCCCCCCTCCACTTT
TRBJ2-1 TRBD2 . TRBV6-2/TRBV6-3 CASSLGLAGGPGFYFEQFF TGTGCCAGCAGTCTAGGACTAGCGGGGGGGCCTGGGTTTTATTTTGAGCAGTTCTTC
TRBJ1-1 . . TRBV29-1 CSVERVNTEAFF TGCAGCGTCGAAAGGGTGAACACTGAAGCTTTCTTT
TRBJ2-5 . . TRBV5-1 CASTPRRNNETQYF TGCGCCAGCACCCCGAGGAGGAATAACGAGACCCAGTACTTC
TRBJ2-5 . . TRBV29-1 CSVEGAGQGPRETQYF TGCAGCGTTGAAGGGGCGGGCCAGGGGCCCAGGGAGACCCAGTACTTC
TRBJ2-1 TRBD2 . TRBV6-1 CASSEWAGVSYNEQFF TGTGCCAGCAGTGAATGGGCGGGGGTATCCTACAATGAGCAGTTCTTC
TRBJ2-7 . . TRBV6-1 CASSYFGTPGTYEQYF TGTGCCAGCAGTTATTTCGGGACTCCGGGGACCTACGAGCAGTACTTC